The clone carrying this T cell receptor beta chain has more than one count but fewer than ten. TCR alpha and TCR beta cDNA libraries carrying sample barcodes and UMIs were produced by 5'RACE using constant-segment primers. One entry per CDR3 protein, called by TCRdb with MiXCR from the 5' RACE reads. Altogether 470,000 or so distinct CDR3 sequences are present, approximately 23% being singletons, with the ten largest covering approximately 12%. The entry originates in a study of T-cell memory formation after mild COVID-19. The V segment lost 4 bases and the J segment 2 bases; nucleotides outside the gene matches: 8. Germline V gene lookup returns CDR1 SGHTA and CDR2 FQGNSA. The CDR3 is 16 amino acids.

The TCR comes from an adult woman who had mild COVID-19 (a few samples of this study predate the infection). Cell type and time point are not known. Sequenced: PBMCs or a T cell subset sorted from them (not recorded which). The chain has TRBV7-2 and TRBJ2-1; the match to TRBD2 covers 7 bases. The CDR3 sequence: CASSSYIAGTYNEQFF. The CDR3, as DNA: TGTGCCAGCAGCTCGTACATAGCGGGCACCTACAATGAGCAGTTCTTC.